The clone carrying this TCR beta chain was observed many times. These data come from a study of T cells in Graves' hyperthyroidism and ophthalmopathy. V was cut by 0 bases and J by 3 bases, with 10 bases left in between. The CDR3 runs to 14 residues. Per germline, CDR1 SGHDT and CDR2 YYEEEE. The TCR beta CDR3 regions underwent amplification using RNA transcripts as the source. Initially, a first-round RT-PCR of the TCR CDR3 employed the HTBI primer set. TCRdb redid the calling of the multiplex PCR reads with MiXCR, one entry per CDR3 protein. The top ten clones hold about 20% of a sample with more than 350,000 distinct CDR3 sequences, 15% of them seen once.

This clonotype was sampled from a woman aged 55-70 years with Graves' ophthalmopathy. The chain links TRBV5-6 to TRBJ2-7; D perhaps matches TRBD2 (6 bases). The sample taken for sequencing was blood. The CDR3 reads CASSLGEEYYEQYF. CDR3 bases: TGTGCCAGCAGCTTGGGGGAGGAATACTACGAGCAGTACTTC. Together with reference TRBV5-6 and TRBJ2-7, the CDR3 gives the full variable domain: DAGVTQSPTHLIKTRGQQVTLRCSPKSGHDTVSWYQQALGQGPQFIFQYYEEEERQRGNFPDRFSGHQFPNYSSELNVNALLLGDSALYLCASSLGEEYYEQYFGPGTRLTVT.